This T cell receptor (beta chain) comes out of a study of Ad26.COV2.S vaccination and SARS-CoV-2 variants. Background on the study: Dosing was one shot or two shots 56 days apart.

As for treatment: roughly 18 received Ad26.COV2.S at low or high dose, single or two shots; about 5 received placebo; per-sample allocation not given. Sample collection was performed on day 63 after the first vaccine or placebo injection. Germline CDR1 SQVTM, CDR2 ANQGSEA. V lost 3 bases and J 0 bases, leaving 17 bases between the germline ends. The CDR3 contains 17 residues. Libraries were prepared by immunoSEQ multiplex PCR; TCRdb keeps only in-frame clonotypes and omits some of them. The data show hundreds of thousands of clones, with 88% seen just once and 6.4% held by the top ten. The gene calls are TRBV29-1 and TRBJ1-4; D possibly corresponds to TRBD1 (6 bases). The clonotype comes from a person aged 18-65 years who received the Ad26.COV2.S COVID-19 vaccine or a placebo. This specimen was peripheral blood, taken in a trial of Ad26.COV2.S vaccine versus placebo. The chain's CDR3 is CSVDPTPRDTTNEKLFF. The DNA of the CDR3 is TGCAGCGTTGATCCGACTCCCCGGGACACAACTAATGAAAAACTGTTTTTT.